Listed below are T cell receptor beta chains from one sample, sequenced in a study of T cells in Graves' hyperthyroidism and ophthalmopathy. TCRdb redid the calling of the multiplex PCR reads with MiXCR, one entry per CDR3 protein. The sample lists a few hundred thousand distinct CDR3 sequences; approximately 15% were seen once. Sequenced: blood. The source of these receptors is a woman between 18 and 29 years old with Graves' hyperthyroidism. CDR3s include the opening cysteine and the closing phenylalanine or tryptophan. Fields, in order: V gene, J gene, clone size, D gene, CDR3 DNA, CDR3 protein. The D gene is left open where the match is weak. Not all rows give a size; the values are once, few, many and, for expanded clones, a class.

TRBV19	TRBJ2-7	.	.	TGTGCCAGTACTATGGGGCGAGAGCAGTACTTC	CASTMGREQYF
TRBV3-1	TRBJ2-3	.	.	TGTGCCAGCAGCCAAGCCCTCGGACTCACAGATACGCAGTATTTT	CASSQALGLTDTQYF
TRBV29-1	TRBJ1-1	.	.	TGCAGCGTACCGGTGGGACCTGAAGCTTTCTTT	CSVPVGPEAFF
TRBV20-1	TRBJ1-4	few	TRBD1	TGCAGTGCCCTCTATGGCCCAGGGGGCAATGAAAAACTGTTTTTT	CSALYGPGGNEKLFF
TRBV9	TRBJ1-5	.	.	TGTGCCAGCAGCAGCACAGGGATGAATCAGCCCCAGCATTTT	CASSSTGMNQPQHF
TRBV27	TRBJ2-1	many	TRBD2	TGTGCCAGCAGTGACCAACAGGGAAGCCCACTAGCGGGAAGCTCCTACAATGAGCAGTTCTTC	CASSDQQGSPLAGSSYNEQFF
TRBV11-3	TRBJ1-1	many	TRBD1	TGTGCCAGCAGTTTTCCCCCGGGACAGGACACTGAAGCTTTCTTT	CASSFPPGQDTEAFF
TRBV19	TRBJ1-2	.	TRBD1	TGTGCCAGTAGTATCGGGACAGGGCTTGGCTACACCTTC	CASSIGTGLGYTF
TRBV7-9	TRBJ2-2	many	.	TGTGCCAGCACCGAATTGACAGGTTGGGACACCGGGGAGCTGTTTTTT	CASTELTGWDTGELFF
TRBV5-8	TRBJ1-2	.	TRBD1	TGTGCCAGCAGCGAGGGCCAGGGGGGCTTCTATGGCTACACCTTC	CASSEGQGGFYGYTF
TRBV7-3	TRBJ2-1	many	TRBD2	TGTGCCAGCAGCTCCCCACTAGCGGGGCGGAACAATGAGCAGTTCTTC	CASSSPLAGRNNEQFF
TRBV2	TRBJ1-5	many	.	TGTGCCGCAGCACGGGGCGGGGGACGGATTAGCAATCAGCCCCAGCATTTT	CAAARGGGRISNQPQHF
TRBV29-1	TRBJ1-2	many	.	TGCAGCGTTGATACCCCCGGCTTCGGGAACTATGGCTACACCTTC	CSVDTPGFGNYGYTF
TRBV7-6	TRBJ2-1	.	TRBD1	TGTGCCAGCAGCTTAGCAAAACCGGGACAGGGACGGGAGCAGTTCTTC	CASSLAKPGQGREQFF
TRBV29-1	TRBJ1-6	few	.	TGCAGCGTGTCGGAGGGGTATAATTCACCCCTCCACTTT	CSVSEGYNSPLHF
TRBV3-1	TRBJ2-3	many	.	TGTGCCAGCAGGTCTGGAGCGGCGGGAACGCAGTATTTT	CASRSGAAGTQYF
TRBV7-2	TRBJ1-1	many	.	TGTGCCAGCAGATTTCAGGAGAACACTGAAGCTTTCTTT	CASRFQENTEAFF
TRBV12-5	TRBJ1-5	.	.	TGTGCTAGTGGTTTGGACAGGCGAATACAAGAGAAAGGTCAGCCCCAGCATTTT	CASGLDRRIQEKGQPQHF
TRBV12-3/TRBV12-4	TRBJ1-1	.	.	TGTGCCAGCAGCGCCGGGAGCCTAACCCTGGGGGACACTGAAGCTTTCTTT	CASSAGSLTLGDTEAFF
TRBV27	TRBJ2-7	.	.	TGTGCCACAATGGAGCCGAACTCTGGGTTTCGGCAGTACTTC	CATMEPNSGFRQYF
TRBV28	TRBJ2-3	.	TRBD2	TGTGCCAGCAGTTCTCTAGCGGGAGGCACAGATACGCAGTATTTT	CASSSLAGGTDTQYF
TRBV19	TRBJ2-5	.	TRBD2	TGTGCCAGCAAAAATAGCGGGAGCTGGGAGACCCAGTACTTC	CASKNSGSWETQYF
TRBV7-8	TRBJ1-1	.	.	TGTGCCAGCAGCTTATTTGGGAAGGGCAGAAGGGGCACTGAAGCTTTCTTC	CASSLFGKGRRGTEAFF
TRBV10-3	TRBJ2-1	few	.	TGTGCCATCAGTGAAGGTCAAAGGGTTGCCTACAATGAGCAGTTCTTC	CAISEGQRVAYNEQFF
TRBV7-3	TRBJ2-1	many	TRBD2	TGTGCCAGCAGCCACGGACTAGAGCCTATCTTCTACAGGTATGAGCAGTTCTTC	CASSHGLEPIFYRYEQFF
TRBV7-7	TRBJ2-3	few	.	TGTGCTACCAGGAGGGCTAGAGACACAGATACGCAGTATTTT	CATRRARDTDTQYF
TRBV5-6	TRBJ2-2	.	.	TGTGCCAGCAGTTTACCGGGACGGGGAACCGGGGAGCTGTTTTTT	CASSLPGRGTGELFF
TRBV5-4	TRBJ2-7	few	TRBD2	TGTGCCAGCAGCTTGTGGGGAGGGCGCTACGAGCAGTACTTC	CASSLWGGRYEQYF
TRBV10-2	TRBJ2-1	.	.	TGCGCCAGCAAGGACCCCGATTACAATGAGCAGTTCTTC	CASKDPDYNEQFF
TRBV14	TRBJ2-5	few	TRBD1	TGTGCCAGCAGCCCAGGTCGGGGACAGGGGTTGGAGACCCAGTACTTC	CASSPGRGQGLETQYF
TRBV14	TRBJ2-5	many	TRBD2	TGTGCCAGCAGCCAAGCGGGAGGGTCCAGCGAGACCCAGTACTTC	CASSQAGGSSETQYF
TRBV9	TRBJ1-5	.	.	TGTGCCAGCGGCGTAGGAGGGAGTAGCAATCAGCCCCAGCATTTT	CASGVGGSSNQPQHF
TRBV5-1	TRBJ1-5	many	.	TGCGCCAGCAGCTTGGAAGGAGGAACCCGGCAGCCCCAGCATTTT	CASSLEGGTRQPQHF
TRBV7-2	TRBJ2-3	many	.	TGTGCCAGCAGCCAGACGCAGTATTTT	CASSQTQYF
TRBV12-3/TRBV12-4	TRBJ2-7	many	.	TGTGCCAGCAGTTTACGGGGTTTTTACGAGCAGTACTTC	CASSLRGFYEQYF
TRBV4-1	TRBJ2-2	many	.	TGCGCCAGCAGCCAAGCGGGGGCGAACACCGGGGAGCTGTTTTTT	CASSQAGANTGELFF
TRBV7-2	TRBJ2-1	.	TRBD2	TGTGCCAGCACCGCGGGAGGGCCTCATGAGCAGTTCTTC	CASTAGGPHEQFF
TRBV18	TRBJ1-5	many	TRBD1	TGTGCCAGCTCACCACCGGGAATTACAGGGGACGGTCAGCCCCAGCATTTT	CASSPPGITGDGQPQHF
TRBV4-1	TRBJ2-1	.	.	TGCGCCAGCAGCCCGGCCGGGACTCTTTACAATGAGCAGTTCTTC	CASSPAGTLYNEQFF
TRBV14	TRBJ2-3	.	.	TGTGCCAGCAGCCAGGTCGGGCTTATCACAGATACGCAGTATTTT	CASSQVGLITDTQYF
TRBV27	TRBJ1-1	many	.	TGTGCCAGCAGCCTACTGGGGAACACTGAAGCTTTCTTT	CASSLLGNTEAFF
TRBV11-3	TRBJ2-4	.	TRBD2	TGTGCCAGCAGCTTCGTACTAGCGGGAGGACCTGCCAAAAACATTCAGTACTTC	CASSFVLAGGPAKNIQYF
TRBV5-1	TRBJ2-5	few	TRBD1	TGCGCCAGCAGCGCGGGACAGGGGGCCGAGACCCAGTACTTC	CASSAGQGAETQYF
TRBV7-9	TRBJ2-5	many	.	TGTGCCGCCGCGGAAGGGGTCCAGGAGACCCAGTACTTC	CAAAEGVQETQYF
TRBV10-3	TRBJ2-1	many	.	TGTGCCATCAGTGACGTAGGGGGGACAACGAGTAGGGGGTTTTACAATGAGCAGTTCTTC	CAISDVGGTTSRGFYNEQFF
TRBV6-1	TRBJ1-5	.	.	TGTGCCAGCAGTGAGAACAGCGATCAGCCCCAGCATTTT	CASSENSDQPQHF
TRBV7-3	TRBJ1-1	few	TRBD1	TGTGCCAGCAGCCCACAGGGGAGGCGGACTGAAGCTTTCTTT	CASSPQGRRTEAFF